Listed here are 27 T cell receptor beta chains from one sample, sequenced in a study of cytomegalovirus exposure and HLA in healthy donors. PCR amplification relied on 60 Vbeta primers (plus 13 Jbeta primers). Data came from immunoSEQ multiplex PCR; TCRdb stores just in-frame clones and leaves some out. The data hold roughly 99,000 clones, with about 74% observed a single time. Sequenced input: PBMCs. All receptors derive from a man aged 55 to 70 in good health and CMV-seropositive.

V gene TRBV4-3 combines with J gene TRBJ2-5; 9 positions match TRBD1. The J call could be wrong; TRBJ2-7 is a better fit for the DNA end. The germline CDR1 and CDR2 sequences are LGHNA and YSLEER. The CDR3 extends over 17 amino acids. The CDR3 DNA is TGCGCCAGCAGCCAAGATCCTTTCGGGACAGGGACCTACGAGCAGTACTTC. Encoded protein: CASSQDPFGTGTYEQYF.

The CDR3 spells CASSVGQLDSPLHF. The DNA for the CDR3 is TGTGCCAGCAGCGTAGGACAGTTGGATTCACCCCTCCACTTT. The chain is built from TRBV9 and TRBJ1-6; a weak D match, TRBD1 (5 bases). The germline gives CDR1 SGDLS, CDR2 YYNGEE. The V end was cut by 0 bases, the J end by 8 bases, with 9 bases between. CDR3 length equals 14 residues.

V usage is TRBV6-1 and J usage is TRBJ2-2; D perhaps matches TRBD2 (5 bases). V was cut by 0 bases and J by 13 bases, with 12 bases left in between. This CDR3 spans 13 amino acids. Germline CDR1 is MNHNS and CDR2 is SASEGT. The CDR3 DNA reads as TGTGCCAGCAGTGAAGCGTATTCCCGGGGGCTGTTTTTT. Its protein product is CASSEAYSRGLFF.

This clone was picked up one time. J is TRBJ2-7 and V is TRBV7-9, with 9 bases lining up with TRBD2. Trimming cost V 4 bases and J 6 bases; bases outside gene matches: 7. This CDR3 has 14 residues. In germline, CDR1 is SEHNR, CDR2 FQNEAQ (reference sequence). Here the CDR3 reads CASSYPSGAGEQYF. In nucleotides, the CDR3 is TGTGCCAGCAGCTACCCTAGCGGGGCGGGCGAGCAGTACTTC.

The rearrangement links TRBV7-2 to TRBJ2-3, with D maybe TRBD1 (6 bases). Germline loops: CDR1 SGHTA, CDR2 FQGNSA. The CDR3 is 15 residues long. The germline V and J ends were trimmed by 0 bases and 4 bases, with 11 bases remaining between them. The CDR3 region is CASSLATGSADTQYF. The CDR3 coding sequence is TGTGCCAGCAGCTTAGCCACAGGGTCGGCAGATACGCAGTATTTT.

The CDR3 loop reads CASIEGRSRGDTQYF. DNA of the CDR3: TGTGCCAGCATAGAGGGGCGGTCTAGGGGGGATACGCAGTATTTT. This chain uses TRBV7-6 with TRBJ2-3; tentative D call: TRBD1 (6 bases). The CDR3 loop spans 15 amino acids. CDR1 is SGHVS, CDR2 FNYEAQ, per germline. Trimming removed 7 bases from V and 6 bases from J, with 20 bases in between. The full variable domain, in which reference TRBV7-6 and TRBJ2-3 provide the parts outside the CDR3, is GAGVSQSPRYKVTKRGQDVALRCDPISGHVSLYWYRQALGQGPEFLTYFNYEAQQDKSGLPNDRFSAERPEGSISTLTIQRTEQRDSAMYRCASIEGRSRGDTQYFGPGTRLTVL.

CDR3 in amino acids: CASSQEPEGKNIQYF. CDR3 in DNA: TGCGCCAGCAGCCAAGAACCAGAGGGTAAAAACATTCAGTACTTC. J is TRBJ2-4 and V is TRBV4-3; possible D gene TRBD2, 5 bases. The CDR3 has 15 amino acids. Germline CDR1 is LGHNA and CDR2 is YSLEER. Deletions cut 0 bases from V and 4 bases from J, with 10 bases between.

The rearrangement uses TRBV4-1 and TRBJ2-7; 8 bases line up with TRBD2. This CDR3 contains 19 residues. Per the germline V gene, CDR1 is MGHRA and CDR2 is YSYEKL. V trimming: 0 bases; J trimming: 0 bases; junction bases outside the gene matches: 13. Written as DNA, the CDR3 is TGCGCCAGCAGCCAAGATCAAGGGTCCGGGGGGGCCAGCTCCTACGAGCAGTACTTC. Translating gives CASSQDQGSGGASSYEQYF.

The chain recombines TRBV28 with TRBJ1-6; TRBD1 is a possible D gene (6 bases). V gave up 5 bases and J gave up 5 bases, with 10 bases separating them. The CDR3 sequence is 14 residues long. Germline CDR1 MDHEN, CDR2 SYDVKM. CDR3 coding DNA: TGTGCCAGCAGTACCTCAGGGGATAATTCACCCCTCCACTTT. As protein: CASSTSGDNSPLHF.

V gene TRBV10-3 combines with J gene TRBJ1-1; D is unclear. CDR3 length equals 13 residues. V gave up 5 bases and J gave up 4 bases, with 11 bases separating them. CDR1 and CDR2 from the germline V gene are ENHRY and SYGVKD. CDR3 bases: TGTGCCATCAGTACCAGTGAGGGCACTGAAGCTTTCTTT. As protein: CAISTSEGTEAFF.

The V gene is TRBV9, the J gene TRBJ2-7; D is ambiguous. Looked up from germline, CDR1 is SGDLS and CDR2 is YYNGEE. The length of the CDR3 is 18 residues. V dropped 3 bases and J dropped 0 bases, with 22 bases sitting between them. CDR3 residues: CASSAAVGGPRSSYEQYF. The CDR3 DNA sequence: TGTGCCAGCAGCGCCGCGGTAGGCGGCCCAAGGTCCTCCTACGAGCAGTACTTC.

The chain carries TRBV29-1 and TRBJ2-7, with 9 bases lining up with TRBD1. J lost 2 bases, V lost 6 bases, and 8 bases had no gene match. The germline V gene has CDR1 SQVTM and CDR2 ANQGSEA. CDR3 length: 14 amino acids. CDR3 nucleotides: TGCAGCGTGGAGAGGACAGGGGACGCCTACGAGCAGTACTTC. Translated: CSVERTGDAYEQYF.

Comment on this clone: One junction end disagrees with the germline gene, perhaps due to a read error. V and J are TRBV7-9 and TRBJ1-2; no definite D call. This CDR3 is built from 15 residues. Germline lookup yields CDR1 SEHNR and CDR2 FQNEAQ (reference sequence). CDR3 nucleotide sequence: TGTTCCAGCAGCTTAGGCGTATCTAACATGAGGGGCTACACCTTC. Its translation: CSSSLGVSNMRGYTF.

The chain couples TRBV6-1 to TRBJ2-2; 9 bases align to TRBD2. V shed 4 bases and J 4 bases; nucleotides not matched to a gene: 7. CDR3 size: 16 residues. Germline V gene data show CDR1 as MNHNS and CDR2 as SASEGT. As DNA, the CDR3 is TGTGCCAGCAGTGCCTTTAGCGGGGGACCCACCGGGGAGCTGTTTTTT. Its protein product is CASSAFSGGPTGELFF.

V gene TRBV7-3 combines with J gene TRBJ2-5; tentative D call: TRBD2 (5 bases). The ends were cut back, 2 bases at V and 7 bases at J, with 11 bases in the middle. The germline V gene has CDR1 SGHTA and CDR2 FQGTGA. The CDR3 loop spans 13 amino acids. In DNA form, the CDR3 reads TGTGCCAGCAGCTTAGAGAGGGCGGGGACCCAGTACTTC. Protein sequence: CASSLERAGTQYF. Full variable domain (rest looked up from reference TRBV7-3 and TRBJ2-5): GAGVSQTPSNKVTEKGKYVELRCDPISGHTALYWYRQSLGQGPEFLIYFQGTGAADDSGLPNDRFFAVRPEGSVSTLKIQRTERGDSAVYLCASSLERAGTQYFGPGTRLLVL.

This clone was seen only a few times. The chain has TRBV6-5 and TRBJ1-4, with no clear D. Germline V gene sequence: CDR1 MNHEY, CDR2 SVGAGI. With 6 bases removed from V and 7 bases from J, the gap between germline ends came to 15 bases. The CDR3 is 14 residues long. CDR3 residues: CASSPQASGEKLFF. As DNA, the CDR3 is TGTGCCAGCAGCCCCCAAGCCTCGGGTGAAAAACTGTTTTTT.

There are a few counts of this clone. Germline and junction disagree at one end, which may indicate a read error. The gene calls are TRBV6-1 and TRBJ1-1, with D unresolved. The CDR3 runs to 11 residues. Germline CDR1 MNHNS, CDR2 SASEGT. The CDR3 protein is CVSAWNTEAFF. As DNA, the CDR3 is TGTGTCAGCGCGTGGAACACTGAAGCTTTCTTT.

The chain employs TRBV5-1 and TRBJ1-1; 8 bases are shared with TRBD1. V was pared by 4 bases and J by 5 bases, with 7 bases of the junction left unmatched. The germline V gene encodes CDR1 SGHRS and CDR2 YFSETQ. The CDR3 loop spans 14 amino acids. In DNA form, the CDR3 reads TGCGCCAGCAGCCTGGACAGGGTAAAGACTGAAGCTTTCTTT. Its translation is CASSLDRVKTEAFF.

The V gene is TRBV7-2, the J gene TRBJ2-3; TRBD2 agrees at 10 bases. Trimming removed 5 bases from V and 5 bases from J; junction bases left unmatched: 7. The CDR3 sequence is 15 residues long. The V gene's germline CDR1 is SGHTA and CDR2 FQGNSA. The CDR3 sequence is CASSKRGGHQDTQYF. The CDR3, as DNA: TGTGCCAGCAGCAAGCGGGGGGGCCATCAAGATACGCAGTATTTT.

The chain joins TRBV5-3 to TRBJ1-5; possibly TRBD1 for D (5 bases). TRBV5-3 is labeled an ORF, and its function is uncertain. The CDR3 is made up of 15 amino acids. Trimming cost V 0 bases and J 3 bases, with 10 bases left between them. The CDR3 nucleotides read TGTGCCAGAAGCTTGGTCCAGGGTTTCAATCAGCCCCAGCATTTT. Encoded protein: CARSLVQGFNQPQHF.

This clone was recorded only once. This chain joins TRBV27 and TRBJ1-2; 8 nucleotides line up with TRBD1. From germline, CDR1 is MNHEY and CDR2 SMNVEV (reference sequence). The J segment lost 2 bases and the V segment lost 6 bases, leaving 8 bases of the junction unmatched. The length of the CDR3 is 15 residues. This chain's CDR3 is CASSYGQGVNYGYTF. CDR3 DNA: TGTGCCAGCAGCTATGGACAGGGCGTAAACTATGGCTACACCTTC.

This clone has more than one count but fewer than ten. The chain combines TRBV2 with TRBJ1-5; 10 bases are a match to TRBD1. CDR3 length: 14 residues. Trimming removed 4 bases from V and 6 bases from J; junction bases left unmatched: 3. The germline CDR1 and CDR2 sequences are SNHLY and FYNNEI. Written as DNA, the CDR3 is TGTGCCAGCAGTGGGGACAGGGGATTTCAGCCCCAGCATTTT. Protein: CASSGDRGFQPQHF. The variable domain in full, with the rest retrieved from reference TRBV2 and TRBJ1-5, is EPEVTQTPSHQVTQMGQEVILRCVPISNHLYFYWYRQILGQKVEFLVSFYNNEISEKSEIFDDQFSVERPDGSNFTLKIRSTKLEDSAMYFCASSGDRGFQPQHFGDGTRLSIL.

The rearrangement uses TRBV5-4 and TRBJ2-1; a weak D match, TRBD1 (6 bases). The V gene lost 7 bases and the J gene lost 6 bases, with 14 bases spanning the gap. CDR3 length: 13 amino acids. Germline V CDR1 and CDR2: SGHNT, YYREEE (reference sequence). Written as DNA, the CDR3 is TGTGCCAGCCCCGGTACAGGGAGCAATGAGCAGTTCTTC. Amino acids: CASPGTGSNEQFF.

The chain has TRBV5-1 and TRBJ1-2; tentative D call: TRBD1 (6 bases). CDR3 length: 13 amino acids. With 4 bases removed from V and 8 bases from J, the gap between germline ends came to 15 bases. The germline CDR1 and CDR2 sequences are SGHRS and YFSETQ. Here the CDR3 reads CASSVTGYSGYTF. As DNA, the CDR3 is TGCGCCAGCAGCGTAACAGGGTATAGCGGCTACACCTTC.

The rearrangement uses TRBV9 and TRBJ2-2; TRBD2 might be the D (6 bases). CDR3 length: 15 amino acids. Trimming removed 4 bases from V and 5 bases from J, with 15 bases in between. From germline, CDR1 is SGDLS and CDR2 YYNGEE. The CDR3 nucleotides are TGTGCCAGCAGCCCCCGACTAGTGGTAACCGGGGAGCTGTTTTTT. It encodes CASSPRLVVTGELFF.

The chain couples TRBV19 to TRBJ2-3, with 9 bases lining up with TRBD2. The ends lost 10 bases at V and 8 bases at J; junction bases unmatched: 16. The CDR3 consists of 15 residues. CDR1 is LNHDA, CDR2 SQIVND, per germline (reference sequence). The CDR3 is CATRFEAGGSGTQYF. CDR3 nucleotides: TGTGCCACCCGGTTTGAAGCGGGGGGATCGGGTACGCAGTATTTT.

The gene calls are TRBV2 and TRBJ1-2; the match to TRBD1 covers 8 bases. The V and J ends lost 5 bases and 4 bases, in that order; junction bases with no gene match: 9. The CDR3 loop spans 15 amino acids. The germline V gene encodes CDR1 SNHLY and CDR2 FYNNEI. As DNA, the CDR3 is TGTGCCAGCAGTACGCGGGGACAGGCCATCTATGGCTACACCTTC. Residues: CASSTRGQAIYGYTF.